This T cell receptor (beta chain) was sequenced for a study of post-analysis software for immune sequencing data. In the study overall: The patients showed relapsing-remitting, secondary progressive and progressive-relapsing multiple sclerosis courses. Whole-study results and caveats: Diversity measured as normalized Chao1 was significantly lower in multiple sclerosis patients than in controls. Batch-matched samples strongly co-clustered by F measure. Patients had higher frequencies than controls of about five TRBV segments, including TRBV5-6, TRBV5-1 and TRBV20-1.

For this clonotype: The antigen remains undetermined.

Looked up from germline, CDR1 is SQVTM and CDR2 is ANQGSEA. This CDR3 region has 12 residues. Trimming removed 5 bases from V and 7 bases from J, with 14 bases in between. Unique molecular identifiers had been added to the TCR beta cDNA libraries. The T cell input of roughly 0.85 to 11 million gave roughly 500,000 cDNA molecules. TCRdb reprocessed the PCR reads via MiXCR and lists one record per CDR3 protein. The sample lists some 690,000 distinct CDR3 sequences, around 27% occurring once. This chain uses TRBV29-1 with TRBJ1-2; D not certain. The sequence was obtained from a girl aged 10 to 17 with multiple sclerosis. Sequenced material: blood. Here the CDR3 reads CSVLFGMGGYTF. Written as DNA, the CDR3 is TGCAGCGTTCTTTTCGGGATGGGTGGCTACACCTTC.